A selection of T cell receptor beta chains follows, all from one sample in a study of blood T cells in healthy people across ages. TCRdb re-called the 5' RACE reads through MiXCR, storing one row per CDR3 protein. The sample shows almost 1 million distinct CDR3 sequences, roughly 47% of them seen only once. Sequenced: blood. These receptors all come from a woman aged 55-70 years in good health. Both conserved end residues are part of each CDR3. The order of the fields is V gene, J gene, D gene, clone size, CDR3 DNA, CDR3 protein. D genes are given only for firm matches. A row's size may be missing; if present it is once, few, many or a size class.

V gene: TRBV27
J gene: TRBJ2-5
D gene: -
clone size: -
CDR3 DNA: TGTGCCAGCAGTTTAAGGGAGGCCGGGGGCCAAGAGACCCAGTACTTC
CDR3 protein: CASSLREAGGQETQYF

V gene: TRBV5-1
J gene: TRBJ2-1
D gene: TRBD2
clone size: -
CDR3 DNA: TGCGCCAGCAGCTGGGCTAGCGGGGGTGAGGATGAGCAGTTCTTC
CDR3 protein: CASSWASGGEDEQFF

V gene: TRBV6-2/TRBV6-3
J gene: TRBJ2-5
D gene: -
clone size: -
CDR3 DNA: TGTGCCAGCAGTTATACTTCGGGGGGCAAAGAGACCCAGTACTTC
CDR3 protein: CASSYTSGGKETQYF

V gene: TRBV7-2
J gene: TRBJ2-6
D gene: -
clone size: many
CDR3 DNA: TGTGCCAGCAGCTTAGATATGGGCTCTGGGGCCAACGTCCTGACTTTC
CDR3 protein: CASSLDMGSGANVLTF

V gene: TRBV3-1
J gene: TRBJ2-1
D gene: TRBD2
clone size: -
CDR3 DNA: TGTGCCAGCGCTACTAGCGAAACCTACAATGAGCAGTTCTTC
CDR3 protein: CASATSETYNEQFF

V gene: TRBV6-2/TRBV6-3
J gene: TRBJ1-5
D gene: TRBD1
clone size: once
CDR3 DNA: TGTGCCAGCAGTAAACAGGGGATCCAGCATTTT
CDR3 protein: CASSKQGIQHF

V gene: TRBV2
J gene: TRBJ2-7
D gene: TRBD2
clone size: -
CDR3 DNA: TGTGCCAGCCAAAGACTCCGGGACAGAGGGACTAGCGGGAGGGTGGGCGAGCAGTACTTC
CDR3 protein: CASQRLRDRGTSGRVGEQYF

V gene: TRBV14
J gene: TRBJ2-3
D gene: TRBD1
clone size: -
CDR3 DNA: TGTGCCAGCAGCCAAGAGGGGACAGGCCGGGCGATCACAGATACGCAGTATTTT
CDR3 protein: CASSQEGTGRAITDTQYF

V gene: TRBV6-1
J gene: TRBJ2-5
D gene: -
clone size: once
CDR3 DNA: TGTGCCAGCAGGACTAGGTCCCACAATGAGCAGTACTTC
CDR3 protein: CASRTRSHNEQYF

V gene: TRBV6-1
J gene: TRBJ2-4
D gene: -
clone size: -
CDR3 DNA: TGTGCCAGCAAAGTCCCTCAGGGCAGGGCCAAAAACATTCAGTACTTC
CDR3 protein: CASKVPQGRAKNIQYF

V gene: TRBV4-1
J gene: TRBJ1-2
D gene: -
clone size: -
CDR3 DNA: TGCGCCAGCAGCGGTCGTTGGGGCTACACCTTC
CDR3 protein: CASSGRWGYTF

V gene: TRBV19
J gene: TRBJ2-7
D gene: -
clone size: -
CDR3 DNA: TGTGCCAGCGCCGCTCAGTCGGGTTACGAGCAGTACTTC
CDR3 protein: CASAAQSGYEQYF

V gene: TRBV6-1
J gene: TRBJ1-2
D gene: TRBD1
clone size: -
CDR3 DNA: TGTGCCAGCGATTCCACAGGGGGCTTAATTAACTATGGCTACACCTTC
CDR3 protein: CASDSTGGLINYGYTF

V gene: TRBV27
J gene: TRBJ2-3
D gene: -
clone size: -
CDR3 DNA: TGTGCCAGCAGTCCTCGCGTGGGTGGTACGCAGTATTTT
CDR3 protein: CASSPRVGGTQYF

V gene: TRBV20-1
J gene: TRBJ2-1
D gene: TRBD1
clone size: -
CDR3 DNA: TGCAGTGCTAGGCTCCCAGGGGGCAGGTCCTACAATGAGCAGTTCTTC
CDR3 protein: CSARLPGGRSYNEQFF

V gene: TRBV4-1
J gene: TRBJ2-3
D gene: TRBD2
clone size: -
CDR3 DNA: TGCGCCAGCAGCCGCAGACTAGCGGGAGAGGTAGATACGCAGTATTTT
CDR3 protein: CASSRRLAGEVDTQYF

V gene: TRBV9
J gene: TRBJ1-2
D gene: -
clone size: few
CDR3 DNA: TGTGCCAGCAGCCCCGAAGCAGCCGGGCACTTCTATGGCTACACCTTC
CDR3 protein: CASSPEAAGHFYGYTF

V gene: TRBV4-2
J gene: TRBJ1-1
D gene: -
clone size: -
CDR3 DNA: TGTGCCAGCAGCCAAGATTTGGGAGGGGATGGTGAAGCTTTCTTT
CDR3 protein: CASSQDLGGDGEAFF

V gene: TRBV4-1
J gene: TRBJ2-7
D gene: TRBD2
clone size: -
CDR3 DNA: TGCGCCAGCAGCCAGGCGTGGGGGGGCGAGCAGTACTTC
CDR3 protein: CASSQAWGGEQYF

V gene: TRBV5-1
J gene: TRBJ1-2
D gene: -
clone size: -
CDR3 DNA: TGCGCCAGCAGCTTGGGTGCAGGGCGAGGCTACACCTTC
CDR3 protein: CASSLGAGRGYTF

V gene: TRBV4-2
J gene: TRBJ2-7
D gene: -
clone size: -
CDR3 DNA: TGTGCCAGCAGCCAGACTACCACGGACGAGCAGTACTTC
CDR3 protein: CASSQTTTDEQYF

V gene: TRBV7-2
J gene: TRBJ2-7
D gene: TRBD2
clone size: -
CDR3 DNA: TGTGCCAGCAGCTTAGCGGGACTAGCGGCGACCAACTACGAGCAGTACTTC
CDR3 protein: CASSLAGLAATNYEQYF

V gene: TRBV6-6
J gene: TRBJ2-1
D gene: -
clone size: -
CDR3 DNA: TGTGCCAGCAGTTACAGGGGGAGATTGGGGCAGTTCTTC
CDR3 protein: CASSYRGRLGQFF

V gene: TRBV27
J gene: TRBJ1-2
D gene: -
clone size: few
CDR3 DNA: TGTGCCAGCAGTCCATGGGGGGGGGCAGGGGCTTATGGCTACACCTTC
CDR3 protein: CASSPWGGAGAYGYTF

V gene: TRBV5-1
J gene: TRBJ2-1
D gene: TRBD2
clone size: once
CDR3 DNA: TGCGCCAGCAGCTTGATAGCGGGGACCCTGTACAATGAGCAGTTCTTC
CDR3 protein: CASSLIAGTLYNEQFF

V gene: TRBV5-1
J gene: TRBJ2-7
D gene: -
clone size: -
CDR3 DNA: TGCGCCAGCAGCTTGGATCTGGGATCAACGGGGTCCTACGAGCAGTACTTC
CDR3 protein: CASSLDLGSTGSYEQYF

V gene: TRBV6-1
J gene: TRBJ2-7
D gene: -
clone size: -
CDR3 DNA: TGTGCCAGCAGACCGCCTTTTCCGGGCCGGGGGAAAGCCTACGAGCAGTACTTC
CDR3 protein: CASRPPFPGRGKAYEQYF

V gene: TRBV7-3
J gene: TRBJ2-7
D gene: -
clone size: -
CDR3 DNA: TGTGCCAGCAGCTTAATTCCCACCGGCGAGCAGTACTTC
CDR3 protein: CASSLIPTGEQYF

V gene: TRBV4-1
J gene: TRBJ2-7
D gene: -
clone size: -
CDR3 DNA: TGCGCCAGCAGCCAAGTCAGGCCTAGCGAGGCCGGGGCCTACGAGCAGTACTTC
CDR3 protein: CASSQVRPSEAGAYEQYF

V gene: TRBV3-1
J gene: TRBJ2-7
D gene: -
clone size: -
CDR3 DNA: TGTGCCAGCAGCGACAGTGGTCCAGGCGGCGAGCAGTACTTC
CDR3 protein: CASSDSGPGGEQYF

V gene: TRBV28
J gene: TRBJ1-1
D gene: -
clone size: -
CDR3 DNA: TGTGCCAGCAGTTTGGTGGTCAAGGCGGCTTTCTTT
CDR3 protein: CASSLVVKAAFF

V gene: TRBV28
J gene: TRBJ2-3
D gene: -
clone size: few
CDR3 DNA: TGTGCCAGCAGTTTGGTGCGGGGGCACACAGATACGCAGTATTTT
CDR3 protein: CASSLVRGHTDTQYF

V gene: TRBV29-1
J gene: TRBJ1-2
D gene: -
clone size: many
CDR3 DNA: TGCAGCGTTGAAGGGCCCTACAAGGGCTATGGCTACACCTTC
CDR3 protein: CSVEGPYKGYGYTF

V gene: TRBV5-1
J gene: TRBJ1-1
D gene: -
clone size: few
CDR3 DNA: TGCGCCAGCAGCACGACAGGACCCCTCACTGAAGCTTTCTTT
CDR3 protein: CASSTTGPLTEAFF

V gene: TRBV11-2
J gene: TRBJ2-1
D gene: -
clone size: -
CDR3 DNA: TGTGCCAGCAGAAAATTAAGGGGCAGTTTCAATGAGCAGTTCTTC
CDR3 protein: CASRKLRGSFNEQFF

V gene: TRBV20-1
J gene: TRBJ2-1
D gene: -
clone size: few
CDR3 DNA: TGCAGTGCGGAAGAATGGGGACACCGGATCTATGAGCAGTTCTTC
CDR3 protein: CSAEEWGHRIYEQFF

V gene: TRBV27
J gene: TRBJ2-3
D gene: TRBD2
clone size: -
CDR3 DNA: TGTGCCAGCAGTTTATCTGTTATTCGGACTAGCGGGCCCCGGAAGCAGTATTTT
CDR3 protein: CASSLSVIRTSGPRKQYF

V gene: TRBV11-2
J gene: TRBJ2-5
D gene: TRBD1
clone size: few
CDR3 DNA: TGTGCCAGCAGCCGCACCTACTCCCGGGACAGGGTCGGTGAGACCCAGTACTTC
CDR3 protein: CASSRTYSRDRVGETQYF

V gene: TRBV18
J gene: TRBJ1-1
D gene: -
clone size: -
CDR3 DNA: TGTGCCAGCTCACCATCGAGGGCTGAAGCTTTCTTT
CDR3 protein: CASSPSRAEAFF

V gene: TRBV4-2
J gene: TRBJ2-1
D gene: TRBD2
clone size: many
CDR3 DNA: TGTGCCAGCAGCTCTAGCGGGGGCTCCTACAATGAGCAGTTCTTC
CDR3 protein: CASSSSGGSYNEQFF

V gene: TRBV14
J gene: TRBJ2-7
D gene: -
clone size: -
CDR3 DNA: TGTGCCAGCAGCCAAATAAGGGGCAGGGACTACGAGCAGTACTTC
CDR3 protein: CASSQIRGRDYEQYF

V gene: TRBV29-1
J gene: TRBJ2-5
D gene: -
clone size: few
CDR3 DNA: TGCAGCGTTGAAGTCACCGGTCCTGAGACCCAGTACTTC
CDR3 protein: CSVEVTGPETQYF

V gene: TRBV9
J gene: TRBJ2-5
D gene: -
clone size: -
CDR3 DNA: TGTGCCAGCAGCGTAGGAGTCCCTGAGACCCAGTACTTC
CDR3 protein: CASSVGVPETQYF

V gene: TRBV30
J gene: TRBJ2-7
D gene: -
clone size: -
CDR3 DNA: TGTGCCTGGAGGGACGGACTATACGAGCAGTACTTC
CDR3 protein: CAWRDGLYEQYF

V gene: TRBV30
J gene: TRBJ2-7
D gene: -
clone size: few
CDR3 DNA: TGTGCCGGGAGTGTCAGGAACGAGCAGTACTTC
CDR3 protein: CAGSVRNEQYF

V gene: TRBV19
J gene: TRBJ2-1
D gene: -
clone size: -
CDR3 DNA: TGTGCCAGTGGAGCCCTAGGGAATGAGCAGTTCTTC
CDR3 protein: CASGALGNEQFF

V gene: TRBV28
J gene: TRBJ2-7
D gene: TRBD1
clone size: few
CDR3 DNA: TGTGCCAGCGTTAGACAGGGGGGGACTTACGAGCAGTACTTC
CDR3 protein: CASVRQGGTYEQYF

V gene: TRBV4-1
J gene: TRBJ2-4
D gene: TRBD1
clone size: -
CDR3 DNA: TGCGCCAGCAGCCAGCCCGGGACAGGGGACAAAAACATTCAGTACTTC
CDR3 protein: CASSQPGTGDKNIQYF

V gene: TRBV20-1
J gene: TRBJ1-2
D gene: -
clone size: -
CDR3 DNA: TGCAGTGCTAGAGTTAGAGCCTATGGCTACACCTTC
CDR3 protein: CSARVRAYGYTF

V gene: TRBV20-1
J gene: TRBJ2-7
D gene: TRBD1
clone size: -
CDR3 DNA: TGCAGTGCCCCCCCAGCAGGGGGCTACGAGCAGTACTTC
CDR3 protein: CSAPPAGGYEQYF

V gene: TRBV2
J gene: TRBJ2-5
D gene: TRBD2
clone size: -
CDR3 DNA: TGTGCCAGCAGTGAAGCGCGTAGCGGGAGCGAGACCCAGTACTTC
CDR3 protein: CASSEARSGSETQYF

V gene: TRBV3-1
J gene: TRBJ1-2
D gene: -
clone size: once
CDR3 DNA: TGTGCCAGCAGCCAAGAGCTGTCCAGGGCCTATGGCTACACCTTC
CDR3 protein: CASSQELSRAYGYTF

V gene: TRBV7-9
J gene: TRBJ1-4
D gene: -
clone size: few
CDR3 DNA: TGTGCCAGCAGCTTAAACGGGCTTAATGAAAAACTGTTTTTT
CDR3 protein: CASSLNGLNEKLFF

V gene: TRBV18
J gene: TRBJ2-7
D gene: -
clone size: many
CDR3 DNA: TGTGCCAGCTCCCTACAGCCCTTCACAGGTGGCCATCTCTCCTACGAGCAGTACTTC
CDR3 protein: CASSLQPFTGGHLSYEQYF

V gene: TRBV28
J gene: TRBJ2-1
D gene: TRBD1
clone size: few
CDR3 DNA: TGTGCCAGCGTGGGACAGGGTGATGAGCAGTTCTTC
CDR3 protein: CASVGQGDEQFF

V gene: TRBV15
J gene: TRBJ1-4
D gene: -
clone size: -
CDR3 DNA: TGTGCCACCAGCAGAGGTGGGTGGGACTTCACCGAAAAACTGTTTTTT
CDR3 protein: CATSRGGWDFTEKLFF

V gene: TRBV7-9
J gene: TRBJ1-4
D gene: TRBD1
clone size: -
CDR3 DNA: TGTGCCAGCAGCCTAGGACAGGGCCGGGATGAAAAACTGTTTTTT
CDR3 protein: CASSLGQGRDEKLFF

V gene: TRBV12-3/TRBV12-4
J gene: TRBJ2-7
D gene: TRBD2
clone size: few
CDR3 DNA: TGTGCCAGCAGTAAGCCCGGGACTAGCGTTTACGAGCAGTACTTC
CDR3 protein: CASSKPGTSVYEQYF

V gene: TRBV7-2
J gene: TRBJ2-7
D gene: -
clone size: many
CDR3 DNA: TGTGCCAGCAGTTCCCGCTACGAGCAGTACTTC
CDR3 protein: CASSSRYEQYF

V gene: TRBV18
J gene: TRBJ1-1
D gene: -
clone size: -
CDR3 DNA: TGTGCCAGCTCAACCACCAATCAAAGGGCTTTCTTT
CDR3 protein: CASSTTNQRAFF